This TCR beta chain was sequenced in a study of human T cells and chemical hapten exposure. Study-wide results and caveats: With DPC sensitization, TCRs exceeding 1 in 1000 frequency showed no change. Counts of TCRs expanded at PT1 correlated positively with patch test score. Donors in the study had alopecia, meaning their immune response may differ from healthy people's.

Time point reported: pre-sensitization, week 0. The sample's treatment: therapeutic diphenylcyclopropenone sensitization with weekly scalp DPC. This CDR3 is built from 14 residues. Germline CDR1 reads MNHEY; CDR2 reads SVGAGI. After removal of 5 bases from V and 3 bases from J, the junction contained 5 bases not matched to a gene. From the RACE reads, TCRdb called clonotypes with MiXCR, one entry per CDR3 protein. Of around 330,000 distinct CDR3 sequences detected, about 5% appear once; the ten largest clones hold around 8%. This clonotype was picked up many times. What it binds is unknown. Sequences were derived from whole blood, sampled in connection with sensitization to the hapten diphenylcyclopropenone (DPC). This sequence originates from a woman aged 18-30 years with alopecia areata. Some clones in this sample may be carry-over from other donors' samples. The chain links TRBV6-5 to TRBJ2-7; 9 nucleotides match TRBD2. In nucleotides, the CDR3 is TGTGCCAGCAGTACCGGGACTAGCAACTACGAGCAGTACTTC. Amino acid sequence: CASSTGTSNYEQYF.